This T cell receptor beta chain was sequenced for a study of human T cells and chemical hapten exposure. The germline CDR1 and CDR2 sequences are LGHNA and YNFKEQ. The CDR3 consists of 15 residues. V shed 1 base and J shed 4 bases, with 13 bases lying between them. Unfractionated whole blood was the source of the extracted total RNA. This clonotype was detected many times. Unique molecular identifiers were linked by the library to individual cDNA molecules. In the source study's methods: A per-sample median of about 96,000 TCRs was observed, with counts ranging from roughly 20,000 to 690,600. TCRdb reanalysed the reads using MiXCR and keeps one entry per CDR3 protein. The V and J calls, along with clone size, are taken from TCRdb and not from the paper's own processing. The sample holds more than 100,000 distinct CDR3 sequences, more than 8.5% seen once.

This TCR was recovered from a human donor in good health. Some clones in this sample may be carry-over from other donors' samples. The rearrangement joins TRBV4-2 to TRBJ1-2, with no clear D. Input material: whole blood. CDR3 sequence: CASSQADGDLYGYTF. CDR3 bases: TGTGCCAGCAGCCAAGCTGATGGGGATCTCTATGGCTACACCTTC.